This TCR beta chain was observed in a study of blood T cell repertoires in COVID-19. With 2 bases clipped from V and 4 bases from J, the junction kept 6 bases outside the gene matches. The germline CDR1 and CDR2 sequences are SGDLS and YYNGEE. The CDR3 has 15 amino acids. TCRdb's table, derived via immunoSEQ multiplex PCR, lists solely in-frame clones and lacks some. Among 85,000 to 90,000 clones listed, more than 75% were seen once. This chain links TRBV9 with TRBJ1-5, with 7 nucleotides matching TRBD1. The sequencing input was peripheral blood. This TCR was sampled from an elderly woman with acute or convalescent COVID-19. The CDR3 DNA follows: TGTGCCAGCAGCGTTTCGGGACAGTCTAATCAGCCCCAGCATTTT. Protein product: CASSVSGQSNQPQHF.